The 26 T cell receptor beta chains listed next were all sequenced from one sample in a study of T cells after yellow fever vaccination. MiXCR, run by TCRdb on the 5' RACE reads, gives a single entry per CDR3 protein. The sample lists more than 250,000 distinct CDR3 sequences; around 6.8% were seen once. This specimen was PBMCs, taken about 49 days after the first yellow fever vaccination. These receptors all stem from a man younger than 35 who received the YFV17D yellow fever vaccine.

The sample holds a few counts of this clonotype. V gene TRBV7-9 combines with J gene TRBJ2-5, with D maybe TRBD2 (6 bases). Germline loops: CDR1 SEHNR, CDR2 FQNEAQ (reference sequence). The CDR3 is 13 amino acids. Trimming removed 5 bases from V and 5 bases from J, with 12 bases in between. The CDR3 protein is CASSRGTYETQYF. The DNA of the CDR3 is TGTGCCAGCAGCCGCGGGACTTATGAGACCCAGTACTTC.

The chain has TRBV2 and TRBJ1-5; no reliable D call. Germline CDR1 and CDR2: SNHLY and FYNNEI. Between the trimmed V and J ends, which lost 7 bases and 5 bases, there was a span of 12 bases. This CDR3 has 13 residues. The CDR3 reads CASKYSGDQPQHF. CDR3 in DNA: TGTGCCAGCAAATACAGCGGAGATCAGCCCCAGCATTTT.

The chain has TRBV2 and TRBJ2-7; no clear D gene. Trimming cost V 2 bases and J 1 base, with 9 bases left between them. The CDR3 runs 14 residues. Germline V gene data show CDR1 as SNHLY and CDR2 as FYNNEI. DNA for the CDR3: TGTGCCAGCAGTGAATGGTATTCTTCCTACGAGCAGTACTTC. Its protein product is CASSEWYSSYEQYF.

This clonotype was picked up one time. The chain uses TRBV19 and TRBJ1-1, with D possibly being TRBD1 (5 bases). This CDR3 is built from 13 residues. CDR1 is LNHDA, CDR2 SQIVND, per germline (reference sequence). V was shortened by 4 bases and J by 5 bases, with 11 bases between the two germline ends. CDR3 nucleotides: TGTGCCAGTAGTAACCAGGGTGTTACTGAAGCTTTCTTT. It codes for CASSNQGVTEAFF. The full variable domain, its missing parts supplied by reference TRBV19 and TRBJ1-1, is DGGITQSPKYLFRKEGQNVTLSCEQNLNHDAMYWYRQDPGQGLRLIYYSQIVNDFQKGDIAEGYSVSREKKESFPLTVTSAQKNPTAFYLCASSNQGVTEAFFGQGTRLTVV.

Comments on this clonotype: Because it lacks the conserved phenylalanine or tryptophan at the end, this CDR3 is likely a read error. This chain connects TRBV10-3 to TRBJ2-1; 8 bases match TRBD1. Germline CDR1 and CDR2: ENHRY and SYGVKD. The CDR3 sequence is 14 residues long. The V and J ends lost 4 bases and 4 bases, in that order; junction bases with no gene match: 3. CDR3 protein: CAISAGGGYNEQFS. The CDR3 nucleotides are TGTGCCATCAGTGCAGGGGGCGGGTACAATGAGCAGTTCTCC.

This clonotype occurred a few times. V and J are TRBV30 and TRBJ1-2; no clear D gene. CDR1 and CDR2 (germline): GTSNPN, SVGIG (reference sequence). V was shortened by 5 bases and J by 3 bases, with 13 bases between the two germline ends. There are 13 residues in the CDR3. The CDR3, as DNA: TGTGCCTGGGGAAATAGTGGGGACTATGGCTACACCTTC. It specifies CAWGNSGDYGYTF.

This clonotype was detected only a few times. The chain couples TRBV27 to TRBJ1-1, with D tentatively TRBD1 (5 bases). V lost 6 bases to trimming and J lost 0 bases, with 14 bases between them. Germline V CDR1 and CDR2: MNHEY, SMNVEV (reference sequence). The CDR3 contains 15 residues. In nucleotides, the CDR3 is TGTGCCAGCAGGACAGATTCCGAGATGAACACTGAAGCTTTCTTT. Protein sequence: CASRTDSEMNTEAFF.

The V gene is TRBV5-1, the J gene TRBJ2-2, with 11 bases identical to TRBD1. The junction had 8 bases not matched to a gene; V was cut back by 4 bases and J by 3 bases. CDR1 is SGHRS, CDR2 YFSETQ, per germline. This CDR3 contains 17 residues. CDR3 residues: CASSLGQGATDTGELFF. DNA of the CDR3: TGCGCCAGCAGCCTAGGACAGGGGGCGACGGACACCGGGGAGCTGTTTTTT.

The CDR3 sequence is CASSLVPGQGRTDTQYF. The CDR3 DNA reads as TGTGCCAGCAGTTTGGTCCCGGGACAGGGACGCACAGATACGCAGTATTTT. The rearrangement uses TRBV27 and TRBJ2-3; 9 bases are shared with TRBD1. The ends lost 3 bases at V and 1 base at J; junction bases unmatched: 8. The CDR3 is made up of 17 amino acids. Germline V CDR1 and CDR2: MNHEY, SMNVEV (reference sequence).

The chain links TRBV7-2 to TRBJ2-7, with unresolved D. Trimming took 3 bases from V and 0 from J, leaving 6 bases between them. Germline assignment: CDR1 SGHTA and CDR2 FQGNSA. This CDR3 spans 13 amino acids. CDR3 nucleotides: TGTGCCAGCAGCTTTCGAGACTCCTACGAGCAGTACTTC. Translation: CASSFRDSYEQYF. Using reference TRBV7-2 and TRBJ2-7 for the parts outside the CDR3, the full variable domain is GAGVSQSPSNKVTEKGKDVELRCDPISGHTALYWYRQSLGQGLEFLIYFQGNSAPDKSGLPSDRFSAERTGGSVSTLTIQRTQQEDSAVYLCASSFRDSYEQYFGPGTRLTVT.

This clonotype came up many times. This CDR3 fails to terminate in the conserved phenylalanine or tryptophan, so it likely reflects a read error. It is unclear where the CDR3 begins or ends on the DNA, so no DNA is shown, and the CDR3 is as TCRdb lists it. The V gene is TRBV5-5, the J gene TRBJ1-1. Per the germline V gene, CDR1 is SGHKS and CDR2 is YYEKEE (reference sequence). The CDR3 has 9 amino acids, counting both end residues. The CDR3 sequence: CASSLVRDR.

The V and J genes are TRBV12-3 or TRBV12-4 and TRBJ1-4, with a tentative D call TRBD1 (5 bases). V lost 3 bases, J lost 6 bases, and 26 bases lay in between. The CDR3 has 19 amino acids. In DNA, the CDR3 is TGTGCCAGCAGTTTCGGGACGGCGTTCCAGGGCGTTTTGGATGAAAAACTGTTTTTT. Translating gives CASSFGTAFQGVLDEKLFF.

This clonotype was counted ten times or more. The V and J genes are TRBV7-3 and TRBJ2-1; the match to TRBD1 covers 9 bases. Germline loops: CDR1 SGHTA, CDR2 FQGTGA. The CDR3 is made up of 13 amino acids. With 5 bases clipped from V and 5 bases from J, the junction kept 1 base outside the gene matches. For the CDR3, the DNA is TGTGCCAGCAGCCGGACAGGGGACAATGAGCAGTTCTTC. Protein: CASSRTGDNEQFF.

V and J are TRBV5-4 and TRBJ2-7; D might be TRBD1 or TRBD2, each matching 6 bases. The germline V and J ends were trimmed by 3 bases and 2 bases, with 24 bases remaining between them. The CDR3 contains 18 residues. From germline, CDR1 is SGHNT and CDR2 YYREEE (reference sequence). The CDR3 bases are TGTGCCAGCAGCTCCCGTAGCCCGGCAGGGGAGGTAGCCTACGAGCAGTACGTC. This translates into CASSSRSPAGEVAYEQYV.

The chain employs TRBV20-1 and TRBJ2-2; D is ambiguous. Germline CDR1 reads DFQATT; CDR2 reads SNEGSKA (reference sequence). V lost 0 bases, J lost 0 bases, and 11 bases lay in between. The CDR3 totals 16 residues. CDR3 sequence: CSARDSRSANTGELFF. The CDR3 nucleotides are TGCAGTGCTAGAGATAGCCGGAGCGCGAACACCGGGGAGCTGTTTTTT.

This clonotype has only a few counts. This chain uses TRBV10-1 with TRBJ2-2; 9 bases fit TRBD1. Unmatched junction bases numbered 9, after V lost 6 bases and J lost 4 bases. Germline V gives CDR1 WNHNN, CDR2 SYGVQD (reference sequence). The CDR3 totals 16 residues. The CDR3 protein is CASSDKGQGGTGELFF. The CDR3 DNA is TGCGCCAGCAGCGATAAGGGACAGGGTGGCACCGGGGAGCTGTTTTTT.

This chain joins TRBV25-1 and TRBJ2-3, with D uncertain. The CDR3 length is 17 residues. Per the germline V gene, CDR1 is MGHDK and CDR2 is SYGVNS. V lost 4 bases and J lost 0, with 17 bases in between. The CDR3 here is CASSGTFYDSSTDTQYF. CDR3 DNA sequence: TGTGCCAGCAGTGGCACGTTCTATGACTCTAGCACAGATACGCAGTATTTT.

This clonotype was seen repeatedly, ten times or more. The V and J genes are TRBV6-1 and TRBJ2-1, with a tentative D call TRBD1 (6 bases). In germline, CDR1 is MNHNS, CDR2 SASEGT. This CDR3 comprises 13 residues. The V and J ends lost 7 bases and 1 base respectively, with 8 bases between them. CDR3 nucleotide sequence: TGTGCCAGCACCCAGGGGTCCTACAATGAGCAGTTCTTC. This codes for CASTQGSYNEQFF.

CDR3 loop: CASSPNPDSNYGYTF. The CDR3, as DNA: TGTGCCAGCTCACCGAACCCCGACAGCAACTATGGCTACACCTTC. This chain uses TRBV18 with TRBJ1-2; possible D gene TRBD1, 5 bases. CDR1 KGHSH and CDR2 LQKENI come from the germline V gene. The V gene lost 3 bases and the J gene lost 2 bases, with 13 bases spanning the gap. This CDR3 comprises 15 residues. The full variable domain, with the rest looked up from reference TRBV18 and TRBJ1-2, is NAGVMQNPRHLVRRRGQEARLRCSPMKGHSHVYWYRQLPEEGLKFMVYLQKENIIDESGMPKERFSAEFPKEGPSILRIQQVVRGDSAAYFCASSPNPDSNYGYTFGSGTRLTVV.

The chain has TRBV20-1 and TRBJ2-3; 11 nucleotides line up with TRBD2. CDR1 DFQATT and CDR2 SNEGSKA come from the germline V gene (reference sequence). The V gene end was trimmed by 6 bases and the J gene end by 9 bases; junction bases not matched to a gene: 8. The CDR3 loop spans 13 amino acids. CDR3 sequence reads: CSASSGGAPTQYF. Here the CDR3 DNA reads TGCAGTGCAAGTAGCGGGGGGGCGCCCACGCAGTATTTT.

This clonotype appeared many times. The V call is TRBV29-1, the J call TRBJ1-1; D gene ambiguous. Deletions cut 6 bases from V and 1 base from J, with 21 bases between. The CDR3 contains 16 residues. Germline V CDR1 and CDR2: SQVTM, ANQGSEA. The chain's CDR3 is CSVRLRGRLGNTEAFF. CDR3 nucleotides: TGCAGCGTGCGCCTCCGGGGAAGGTTAGGGAACACTGAAGCTTTCTTT.

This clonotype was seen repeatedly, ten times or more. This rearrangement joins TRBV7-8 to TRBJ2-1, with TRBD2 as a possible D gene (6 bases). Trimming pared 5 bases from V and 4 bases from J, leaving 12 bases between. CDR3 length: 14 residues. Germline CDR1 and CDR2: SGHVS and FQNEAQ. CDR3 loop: CASSGGAEYNEQFF. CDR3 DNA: TGTGCCAGCAGCGGAGGGGCAGAGTACAATGAGCAGTTCTTC.

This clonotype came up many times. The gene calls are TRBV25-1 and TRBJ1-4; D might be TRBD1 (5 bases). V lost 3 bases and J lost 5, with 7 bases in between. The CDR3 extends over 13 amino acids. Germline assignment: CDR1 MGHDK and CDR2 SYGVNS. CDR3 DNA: TGTGCCAGCAGTGATTGGGGGAATGAAAAACTGTTTTTT. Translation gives CASSDWGNEKLFF. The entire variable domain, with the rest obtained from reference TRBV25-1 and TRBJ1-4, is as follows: EADIYQTPRYLVIGTGKKITLECSQTMGHDKMYWYQQDPGMELHLIHYSYGVNSTEKGDLSSESTVSRIRTEHFPLTLESARPSHTSQYLCASSDWGNEKLFFGSGTQLSVL.

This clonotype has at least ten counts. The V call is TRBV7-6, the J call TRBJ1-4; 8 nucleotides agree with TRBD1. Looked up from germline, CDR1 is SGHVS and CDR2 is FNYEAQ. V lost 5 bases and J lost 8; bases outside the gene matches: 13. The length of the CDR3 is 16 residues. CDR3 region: CASSPSQGASQEKLFF. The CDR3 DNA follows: TGTGCCAGCAGCCCGTCGCAGGGGGCTTCGCAGGAAAAACTGTTTTTT.

The CDR3 DNA follows: TGCGCCAGCAGCCAAGATCCATCGGACAGGGGGTTTGGCGGGGAGCTGTTTTTT. Protein sequence: CASSQDPSDRGFGGELFF. The chain links TRBV4-3 to TRBJ2-2; 10 bases align to TRBD1. This CDR3 contains 18 residues. Germline CDR1 and CDR2: LGHNA and YSLEER. V shed 0 bases, J shed 7 bases, and the junction held 11 bases outside the gene matches.

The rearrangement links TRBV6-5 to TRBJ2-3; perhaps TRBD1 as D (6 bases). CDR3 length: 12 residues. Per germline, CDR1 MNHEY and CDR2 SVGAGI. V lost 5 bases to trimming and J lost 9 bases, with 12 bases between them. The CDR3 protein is CASSPGHYTQYF. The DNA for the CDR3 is TGTGCCAGCAGTCCGGGACACTACACGCAGTATTTT.